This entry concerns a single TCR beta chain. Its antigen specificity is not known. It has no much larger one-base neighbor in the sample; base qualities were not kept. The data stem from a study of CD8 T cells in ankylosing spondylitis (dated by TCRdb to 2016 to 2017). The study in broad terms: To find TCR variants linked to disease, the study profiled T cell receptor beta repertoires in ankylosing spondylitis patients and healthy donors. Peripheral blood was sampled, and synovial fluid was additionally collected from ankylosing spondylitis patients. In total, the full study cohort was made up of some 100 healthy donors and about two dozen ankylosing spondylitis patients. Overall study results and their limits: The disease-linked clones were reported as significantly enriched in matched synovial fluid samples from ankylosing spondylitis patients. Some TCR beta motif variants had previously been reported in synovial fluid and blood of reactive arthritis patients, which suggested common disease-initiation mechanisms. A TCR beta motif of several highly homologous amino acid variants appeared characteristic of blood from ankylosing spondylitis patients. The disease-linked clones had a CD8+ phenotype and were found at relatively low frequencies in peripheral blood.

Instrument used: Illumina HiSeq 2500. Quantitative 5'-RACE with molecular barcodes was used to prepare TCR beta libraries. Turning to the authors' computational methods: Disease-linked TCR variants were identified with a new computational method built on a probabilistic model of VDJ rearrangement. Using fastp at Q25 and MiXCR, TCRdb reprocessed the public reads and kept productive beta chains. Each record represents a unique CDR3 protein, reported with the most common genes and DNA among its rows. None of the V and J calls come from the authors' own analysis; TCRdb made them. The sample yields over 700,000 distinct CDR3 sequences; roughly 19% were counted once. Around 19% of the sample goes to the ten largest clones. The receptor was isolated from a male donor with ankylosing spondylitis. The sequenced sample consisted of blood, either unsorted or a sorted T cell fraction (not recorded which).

The sequenced DNA: TGTGCCAGCAGCTGGGACGGCTACGAGCAGTACTTC. Its amino acids are CASSWDGYEQYF. The sequence is built from TRBV5-5 and TRBJ2-7; the D segment may tentatively be TRBD1 or TRBD2, each giving 5 matched bases. Inclusive of the bounding cysteine and phenylalanine, the CDR3 is 12 residues long. The sequence is cut down to CDR3 DNA, 36 bases in frame from base 1. The germline V gene (reference sequence) sets CDR1 to SGHKS and CDR2 to YYEKEE. Trimming costs V 3 bases and J 3 bases, and their ends lie 7 bases apart.